This passage covers 27 T cell receptor beta chains from one sample sequenced in a study of shared clonotypes between healthy human individuals. Here immunoSEQ multiplex PCR was the method, and the copy in TCRdb shows in-frame clones only, minus some. The table has just over 2,000,000 clones, over 85% seen once. The specimen was naive CD4+ T cells sorted from blood. Subset here: CD45RA+ positively selected. The receptors derive from a man aged 18 to 29 in good health.

The chain uses TRBV19 and TRBJ1-4, with TRBD1 identical over 8 bases. Germline assignment: CDR1 LNHDA and CDR2 SQIVND (reference sequence). The CDR3 length is 14 residues. V trimming: 6 bases; J trimming: 6 bases; junction bases outside the gene matches: 6. The CDR3 nucleotides read TGTGCCAGTAGGACCACAGGGGGAGATGAAAAACTGTTTTTT. Protein product: CASRTTGGDEKLFF.

This chain joins TRBV28 and TRBJ1-1; tentative D call: TRBD1 (6 bases). Germline loops: CDR1 MDHEN, CDR2 SYDVKM. The CDR3 is 16 residues long. V dropped 5 bases and J dropped 11 bases, with 27 bases sitting between them. CDR3 sequence: CASSIALKQGLLSAFF. CDR3 coding DNA: TGTGCCAGCAGTATAGCCCTGAAACAGGGTTTGTTATCGGCTTTCTTT.

The rearrangement joins TRBV7-2 to TRBJ2-7, with TRBD2 matching 7 bases. The germline gives CDR1 SGHTA, CDR2 FQGNSA. The CDR3 is made up of 15 amino acids. V shed 0 bases and J 0 bases; nucleotides not matched to a gene: 2. For the CDR3, the DNA is TGTGCCAGCAGCTTAGCGGGGGGGACCTCCTACGAGCAGTACTTC. It codes for CASSLAGGTSYEQYF. Complete variable domain (other parts from reference TRBV7-2 and TRBJ2-7): GAGVSQSPSNKVTEKGKDVELRCDPISGHTALYWYRQSLGQGLEFLIYFQGNSAPDKSGLPSDRFSAERTGGSVSTLTIQRTQQEDSAVYLCASSLAGGTSYEQYFGPGTRLTVT.

The rearrangement links TRBV10-1 to TRBJ2-7, with TRBD1 as a possible D gene (6 bases). Per the germline V gene, CDR1 is WNHNN and CDR2 is SYGVQD (reference sequence). V lost 3 bases to trimming and J lost 2 bases, with 11 bases between them. The CDR3 covers 14 residues. Here the CDR3 DNA reads TGCGCCAGCAGTGACGGGACAACCCCCTACGAGCAGTACTTC. Its translation: CASSDGTTPYEQYF.

The chain couples TRBV6-1 to TRBJ1-4; D is perhaps TRBD1 (6 bases). The V and J ends lost 0 bases and 0 bases respectively, with 20 bases between them. The CDR3 has 20 residues. CDR1 is MNHNS, CDR2 SASEGT, per germline. Here the CDR3 DNA reads TGTGCCAGCAGTGAAGCGCTCAGATGGGGGGCGTTTGCAACTAATGAAAAACTGTTTTTT. This sequence encodes CASSEALRWGAFATNEKLFF.

J is TRBJ2-7 and V is TRBV6-6, with a weak D call TRBD2 (5 bases). The CDR3 is 14 residues long. With 3 bases removed from V and 0 bases from J, the gap between germline ends came to 9 bases. Germline V lookup: CDR1 MNHNY, CDR2 SVGAGI (reference sequence). CDR3 loop: CASSYYRDSYEQYF. CDR3 DNA: TGTGCCAGCAGTTATTACCGGGACTCCTACGAGCAGTACTTC.

The rearrangement joins TRBV27 to TRBJ1-4; 7 bases match TRBD1. The CDR3 spans 15 residues. Germline loops: CDR1 MNHEY, CDR2 SMNVEV (reference sequence). V shed 6 bases and J 3 bases; nucleotides not matched to a gene: 7. CDR3 amino acids: CASREAGGSNEKLFF. The CDR3 DNA reads as TGTGCCAGCAGGGAGGCAGGGGGTTCTAATGAAAAACTGTTTTTT.

This clone has a count of ten or more. The chain uses TRBV10-2 and TRBJ2-7; possible D gene TRBD1, 6 bases. From germline, CDR1 is WSHSY and CDR2 SAAADI. The CDR3 spans 13 residues. Trimming pared 4 bases from V and 5 bases from J, leaving 12 bases between. DNA for the CDR3: TGCGCCAGCAGTGTTCAGGGGCTCGACGAGCAGTACTTC. Residues: CASSVQGLDEQYF.

The chain joins TRBV6-1 to TRBJ1-3, with a tentative D call TRBD1 (5 bases). CDR1 MNHNS and CDR2 SASEGT come from the germline V gene. This CDR3 is built from 14 residues. V was shortened by 5 bases and J by 4 bases, with 12 bases between the two germline ends. CDR3 sequence: CASSLEGTGNTIYF. The CDR3 DNA reads as TGTGCCAGCAGTCTGGAGGGGACCGGAAACACCATATATTTT.

V is TRBV6-5 and J is TRBJ1-2; perhaps TRBD1 as D (6 bases). Trimming left V 5 bases short and J 6 bases short, with 19 bases between. Germline CDR1 MNHEY, CDR2 SVGAGI. The CDR3 covers 15 residues. CDR3 nucleotides: TGTGCCAGCAGTCCGGACGGGGGCGGCCGTCATGGCTACACCTTC. Amino acids: CASSPDGGGRHGYTF.

This chain links TRBV27 with TRBJ2-7; D not resolved. Trimming removed 8 bases at V and 2 bases at J, with 22 bases between. This CDR3 comprises 16 residues. Germline V gene data show CDR1 as MNHEY and CDR2 as SMNVEV (reference sequence). The CDR3 region is CASSETLTGPTYEQYF. DNA for the CDR3: TGTGCCAGCTCCGAAACTCTGACTGGCCCAACCTACGAGCAGTACTTC.

The V and J genes are TRBV5-4 and TRBJ2-5; D is unresolved. This CDR3 has 16 residues. From germline, CDR1 is SGHNT and CDR2 YYREEE (reference sequence). V was shortened by 3 bases and J by 2 bases, with 17 bases between the two germline ends. As DNA, the CDR3 is TGTGCCAGCAGCTCGAACCCCGCAGTTGGGCAAGAGACCCAGTACTTC. As protein: CASSSNPAVGQETQYF. The entire variable domain, with the rest obtained from reference TRBV5-4 and TRBJ2-5, is as follows: ETGVTQSPTHLIKTRGQQVTLRCSSQSGHNTVSWYQQALGQGPQFIFQYYREEENGRGNFPPRFSGLQFPNYSSELNVNALELDDSALYLCASSSNPAVGQETQYFGPGTRLLVL.

This clone was recorded only once. V is TRBV6-5 and J is TRBJ2-7; a weak D match, TRBD1 (5 bases). The CDR3 is 14 amino acids. With 1 base removed from V and 2 bases from J, the gap between germline ends came to 9 bases. The germline CDR1 and CDR2 sequences are MNHEY and SVGAGI. The CDR3 reads CASSYYDRAYEQYF. In DNA, the CDR3 is TGTGCCAGCAGTTACTACGACAGAGCCTACGAGCAGTACTTC.

The rearrangement links TRBV2 to TRBJ2-3; TRBD2 matches at 8 bases. J gave up 0 bases and V 4 bases, and 6 bases lay outside the gene matches. There are 16 residues in the CDR3. Per germline, CDR1 SNHLY and CDR2 FYNNEI. The CDR3 nucleotides are TGTGCCAGCAGTGCGGGGGGGAAAACTAGCACAGATACGCAGTATTTT. Amino acid sequence: CASSAGGKTSTDTQYF.

This rearrangement joins TRBV11-2 to TRBJ2-2, with TRBD2 as a possible D gene (6 bases). Germline V CDR1 and CDR2: SGHAT, FQNNGV. Between the trimmed V and J ends, which lost 0 bases and 5 bases, there was a span of 10 bases. The CDR3 has 15 amino acids. The CDR3 sequence is CASSLDPAGTGELFF. The DNA for the CDR3 is TGTGCCAGCAGCTTAGATCCGGCGGGGACCGGGGAGCTGTTTTTT.

The CDR3 is CASSLSGTGGGYTF. The DNA of the CDR3 is TGTGCCAGCAGCTTATCCGGGACAGGGGGAGGCTACACCTTC. The rearrangement uses TRBV7-9 and TRBJ1-2; TRBD1 matches 11 bases. V gave up 2 bases and J gave up 8 bases; unmatched junction bases: 4. Germline V gives CDR1 SEHNR, CDR2 FQNEAQ (reference sequence). The CDR3 loop spans 14 amino acids.

This rearrangement joins TRBV27 to TRBJ2-5, with a possible D match to TRBD2 (5 bases). Trimming took off 6 bases at V and 5 bases at J, with 16 bases between the two ends. Per germline, CDR1 MNHEY and CDR2 SMNVEV (reference sequence). The length of the CDR3 is 14 residues. The CDR3 coding sequence is TGTGCCAGCAGGTACATCCAGTCGGGGGAGACCCAGTACTTC. It yields the protein CASRYIQSGETQYF.

On this clone itself: Other DNA sequences within the sample encode an identical CDR3. V usage is TRBV15 and J usage is TRBJ2-7, with D maybe TRBD1 (6 bases). This CDR3 contains 14 residues. V gave up 0 bases and J gave up 2 bases, with 8 bases separating them. Germline V gene lookup returns CDR1 LNHNV and CDR2 YYDKDF (reference sequence). Here the CDR3 reads CATSRDAGAYEQYF. The CDR3 nucleotides are TGTGCCACCAGCAGAGATGCAGGGGCCTACGAGCAGTACTTC. The full variable domain, with the rest looked up from reference TRBV15 and TRBJ2-7, is DAMVIQNPRYQVTQFGKPVTLSCSQTLNHNVMYWYQQKSSQAPKLLFHYYDKDFNNEADTPDNFQSRRPNTSFCFLDIRSPGLGDTAMYLCATSRDAGAYEQYFGPGTRLTVT.

This rearrangement joins TRBV6-6 to TRBJ1-1; D is possibly TRBD1 (6 bases). The germline gives CDR1 MNHNY, CDR2 SVGAGI (reference sequence). The V end was cut by 5 bases, the J end by 6 bases, with 13 bases between. The CDR3 length is 13 residues. DNA of the CDR3: TGTGCCAGCAGTACCTCGGGGGGCCCTGAAGCTTTCTTT. This gives the protein CASSTSGGPEAFF.

Comments on this clone: Other DNA variants within this sample encode the same CDR3. The chain links TRBV19 to TRBJ1-4, with D hard to call. Trimming left V 4 bases short and J 5 bases short, with 11 bases between. Germline values: CDR1 LNHDA, CDR2 SQIVND (reference sequence). The CDR3 is made up of 14 amino acids. CDR3 region: CASSNRELNEKLFF. The DNA for the CDR3 is TGTGCCAGTAGTAACCGGGAGCTAAATGAAAAACTGTTTTTT. The full variable domain, completed using reference TRBV19 and TRBJ1-4, is DGGITQSPKYLFRKEGQNVTLSCEQNLNHDAMYWYRQDPGQGLRLIYYSQIVNDFQKGDIAEGYSVSREKKESFPLTVTSAQKNPTAFYLCASSNRELNEKLFFGSGTQLSVL.

The gene calls are TRBV30 and TRBJ2-6; no clear D gene. V lost 1 base and J lost 4, with 8 bases in between. The CDR3 runs to 14 residues. Germline values: CDR1 GTSNPN, CDR2 SVGIG (reference sequence). This CDR3 is CAWSGQSGANVLTF. For the CDR3, the DNA is TGTGCCTGGAGTGGACAATCCGGGGCCAACGTCCTGACTTTC. The full variable domain, its missing parts supplied by reference TRBV30 and TRBJ2-6, is SQTIHQWPATLVQPVGSPLSLECTVEGTSNPNLYWYRQAAGRGLQLLFYSVGIGQISSEVPQNLSASRPQDRQFILSSKKLLLSDSGFYLCAWSGQSGANVLTFGAGSRLTVL.

This clone was seen a few times. CDR3 protein: CASSFLDRNYGYTF. The DNA for the CDR3 is TGTGCCAGCAGCTTTTTGGACAGAAACTATGGCTACACCTTC. V and J are TRBV5-4 and TRBJ1-2, with D maybe TRBD1 (6 bases). V lost 2 bases, J lost 2 bases, and 10 bases lay in between. CDR1 and CDR2 (germline): SGHNT, YYREEE (reference sequence). CDR3 length: 14 residues.

This clone was detected only once. V usage is TRBV28 and J usage is TRBJ1-6; possibly TRBD1 for D (6 bases). The CDR3 is made up of 17 amino acids. Looked up from germline, CDR1 is MDHEN and CDR2 is SYDVKM. V lost 6 bases to trimming and J lost 3 bases, with 18 bases between them. CDR3 region: CASRPVGGQDYNSPLHF. Here the CDR3 DNA reads TGTGCCAGCAGACCCGTGGGGGGACAAGACTATAATTCACCCCTCCACTTT.

Concerning this clone: This specimen includes other DNA sequences encoding the same CDR3. The chain recombines TRBV5-1 with TRBJ2-5; D is possibly TRBD1 or TRBD2 (5 bases each). This CDR3 has 14 amino acids. Trimming left V 2 bases short and J 3 bases short, with 11 bases between. Per the germline V gene, CDR1 is SGHRS and CDR2 is YFSETQ. CDR3: CASSLSRGEETQYF. CDR3 nucleotide sequence: TGCGCCAGCAGCTTATCAAGAGGGGAAGAGACCCAGTACTTC.

As regards this clone: This may stem from a read error, because a much larger clone lies one nucleotide away. The V call is TRBV30, the J call TRBJ1-2; D is unresolved. CDR3 length: 14 residues. Germline V lookup: CDR1 GTSNPN, CDR2 SVGIG (reference sequence). This CDR3 is CARSIAANYYGYTF. The CDR3 DNA reads as TGTGCCCGGAGTATAGCAGCGAACTACTATGGCTACACCTTC. Based on the CDR3 plus reference TRBV30 and TRBJ1-2, the full variable domain is SQTIHQWPATLVQPVGSPLSLECTVEGTSNPNLYWYRQAAGRGLQLLFYSVGIGQISSEVPQNLSASRPQDRQFILSSKKLLLSDSGFYLCARSIAANYYGYTFGSGTRLTVV.

A remark on this clone: Other DNA variants within this sample encode the same CDR3. This chain connects TRBV6-1 to TRBJ1-1; D uncertain. The germline V gene encodes CDR1 MNHNS and CDR2 SASEGT. The CDR3 consists of 11 residues. The V gene lost 8 bases and the J gene lost 1 base, with 5 bases spanning the gap. CDR3 sequence: CASGGNTEAFF. The CDR3 DNA is TGTGCCAGCGGTGGGAACACTGAAGCTTTCTTT.

Comments on this clone: The same CDR3 arises from other DNA sequences in this sample as well. The V gene is TRBV18, the J gene TRBJ2-6; D ambiguous. This CDR3 has 14 amino acids. Germline V gives CDR1 KGHSH, CDR2 LQKENI. With 2 bases removed from V and 1 base from J, the gap between germline ends came to 3 bases. CDR3 sequence reads: CASSPGSGANVLTF. DNA of the CDR3: TGTGCCAGCTCACCAGGGTCTGGGGCCAACGTCCTGACTTTC.